Listed below are T cell receptor beta chains from one sample, sequenced in a study of blood T cell repertoires in COVID-19. The method was immunoSEQ multiplex PCR; TCRdb's version includes in-frame clones alone and lacks a portion of them. The table includes 25,000 to 35,000 clones, around 85% detected once. Sample: peripheral blood. The origin of the receptors is a human donor in a cohort sampled during active COVID-19. Both conserved end residues are part of each CDR3. The D gene is left open where the match is weak. The size entry is marked missing in some rows and otherwise reads once, few, many or a size class.

D gene,V gene,clone size,J gene,CDR3 protein,CDR3 DNA
.,TRBV6-5,few,TRBJ1-4,CASSYSTGGKLFF,TGTGCCAGCAGTTACTCGACCGGGGGGAAACTGTTTTTT
.,TRBV5-1,few,TRBJ2-1,CASSSTHAISYNEQFF,TGCGCCAGCAGCTCCACCCACGCGATCTCGTACAATGAGCAGTTCTTC
TRBD1,TRBV6-1,.,TRBJ2-1,CASSVTPGQGDYNEQFF,TGTGCCAGCAGTGTGACACCGGGACAGGGGGACTACAATGAGCAGTTCTTC
TRBD1,TRBV28,.,TRBJ2-3,CASSSSTGGPDTQYF,TGTGCCAGCAGTTCCTCGACAGGGGGCCCAGATACGCAGTATTTT
TRBD1,TRBV2,once,TRBJ2-2,CASGGQGRTGELFF,TGTGCCAGCGGGGGACAGGGGCGCACCGGGGAGCTGTTTTTT
.,TRBV7-9,medium-sized,TRBJ2-7,CASSLVAGPSYEQYF,TGTGCCAGCAGCTTAGTGGCAGGCCCATCCTACGAGCAGTACTTC
TRBD1,TRBV2,once,TRBJ2-7,CASSPGQGSYEQYF,TGTGCCAGCAGCCCGGGACAGGGCTCCTACGAGCAGTACTTC
.,TRBV4-1,.,TRBJ1-5,CASSQDSFRLYSNQPQHF,TGCGCCAGCAGCCAGGACAGCTTCCGCCTTTATAGCAATCAGCCCCAGCATTTT
.,TRBV5-1,.,TRBJ1-5,CASSLTGADNQPQHF,TGCGCCAGCAGCTTGACGGGTGCGGACAATCAGCCCCAGCATTTT
TRBD1,TRBV6-1,.,TRBJ1-1,CASSAQDRALGTEAFF,TGTGCCAGCAGTGCCCAAGACAGGGCCTTGGGCACTGAAGCTTTCTTT
TRBD1,TRBV10-3,.,TRBJ2-7,CAISETLDRGPKYF,TGTGCCATCAGTGAGACACTCGACAGGGGGCCTAAGTACTTC
TRBD1,TRBV6-6,.,TRBJ2-7,CASSFPGQGSYEQYF,TGTGCCAGCAGTTTCCCGGGACAGGGCTCCTACGAGCAGTACTTC
TRBD2,TRBV7-7,.,TRBJ2-7,CASSLARASGTNYEQYF,TGTGCTAGCAGCTTAGCGCGGGCTAGCGGGACTAACTACGAGCAGTACTTC
.,TRBV6-5,.,TRBJ2-4,CASSYGGLAKNIQYF,TGTGCCAGCAGTTACGGCGGGCTAGCCAAAAACATTCAGTACTTC
.,TRBV18,.,TRBJ1-1,CASSPPGLNTEAFF,TGTGCCAGCTCACCGCCAGGGCTGAACACTGAAGCTTTCTTT
.,TRBV19,once,TRBJ2-7,CASSFNYEQYF,TGTGCCAGTAGCTTTAACTACGAGCAGTACTTC
TRBD2,TRBV27,once,TRBJ2-5,CASSRGLARETQYF,TGTGCCAGCAGCCGAGGACTAGCGAGGGAGACCCAGTACTTC
.,TRBV7-3,.,TRBJ2-1,CASSLAPGEQFF,TGTGCCAGCAGCCTCGCGCCCGGTGAGCAGTTCTTC
TRBD2,TRBV28,.,TRBJ2-1,CASSPGTSVFNEQFF,TGTGCCAGCAGCCCCGGGACTAGCGTTTTTAATGAGCAGTTCTTC
TRBD2,TRBV19,.,TRBJ2-7,CACRGTSDSYEQYF,TGTGCCTGCCGGGGGACTAGCGATTCCTACGAGCAGTACTTC
TRBD1,TRBV10-3,.,TRBJ2-3,CAISDPNPGQGGTDTQYF,TGTGCCATCAGTGACCCGAACCCGGGACAGGGTGGCACAGATACGCAGTATTTT
.,TRBV7-2,.,TRBJ1-5,CASSPQAYSNQPQHF,TGTGCCAGCAGCCCCCAGGCTTATAGCAATCAGCCCCAGCATTTT
TRBD2,TRBV9,.,TRBJ2-1,CASSVALAGGSVNEQFF,TGTGCCAGCAGCGTAGCACTAGCGGGGGGGTCAGTTAATGAGCAGTTCTTC
.,TRBV9,once,TRBJ1-1,CASSVWPGEDTEAFF,TGTGCCAGCAGCGTATGGCCTGGGGAGGACACTGAAGCTTTCTTT
TRBD2,TRBV6-4,.,TRBJ2-7,CASSVSGRAYEQYF,TGTGCCAGCAGTGTCAGCGGGAGGGCCTACGAGCAGTACTTC
TRBD2,TRBV5-4,.,TRBJ2-7,CASSQLAGVYEQYF,TGTGCCAGCAGTCAACTAGCGGGAGTGTACGAGCAGTACTTC